A single sample gave rise to the 24 T cell receptor beta chains below, sequenced in a study of cytomegalovirus exposure and HLA in healthy donors. In the PCR, 60 Vbeta and 13 Jbeta primers were used. The table came from immunoSEQ multiplex PCR; TCRdb's copy has only in-frame clones and leaves some out. The table records some 200,000 clones, roughly 10% of them present only once. Sequencing input: PBMCs. These receptors were obtained from a woman aged 25 to 39 in good health and CMV-seropositive.

This chain links TRBV19 with TRBJ2-7, with TRBD1 as a possible D gene (6 bases). Germline V lookup: CDR1 LNHDA, CDR2 SQIVND (reference sequence). Trimming left V 9 bases short and J 0 bases short, with 15 bases between. The CDR3 has 14 residues. The CDR3 bases are TGTGCCAGCTCTCGACAGGAGAGCTCCTACGAGCAGTACTTC. As protein: CASSRQESSYEQYF.

This clone came up a few times. The chain combines TRBV5-6 with TRBJ2-7; the match to TRBD1 covers 11 bases. Germline values: CDR1 SGHDT, CDR2 YYEEEE. V lost 7 bases to trimming and J lost 1 base; unmatched junction nucleotides: 4. The CDR3 loop spans 14 amino acids. This CDR3 is CASVGTGGSYEQYF. CDR3 coding DNA: TGTGCCAGCGTTGGGACAGGGGGTTCCTACGAGCAGTACTTC.

The chain employs TRBV5-4 and TRBJ2-3; TRBD2 is a possible D gene (5 bases). The CDR3 sequence is 15 residues long. Trimming took 2 bases from V and 0 from J, leaving 10 bases between them. Germline V gene sequence: CDR1 SGHNT, CDR2 YYREEE (reference sequence). The CDR3 region is CASSLGRTSTDTQYF. DNA for the CDR3: TGTGCCAGCAGCTTAGGAAGGACTAGCACAGATACGCAGTATTTT.

V and J are TRBV11-3 and TRBJ1-5; D perhaps matches TRBD1 (6 bases). This CDR3 contains 17 residues. The germline gives CDR1 SGHNT, CDR2 YENEEA. V dropped 0 bases and J dropped 0 bases, with 12 bases sitting between them. This CDR3 is CASSLDPGHRSNQPQHF. In nucleotides, the CDR3 is TGTGCCAGCAGCTTAGATCCGGGACATCGTAGCAATCAGCCCCAGCATTTT.

The rearrangement links TRBV4-1 to TRBJ2-7; perhaps TRBD1 as D (7 bases). V was clipped by 0 bases and J by 9 bases, with 21 bases between them. Germline V lookup: CDR1 MGHRA, CDR2 YSYEKL. The CDR3 has 16 residues. The DNA of the CDR3 is TGCGCCAGCAGCCAAGATGGCGGAGGGGGCCCTGCCGGGCAGTACTTC. It specifies CASSQDGGGGPAGQYF.

V is TRBV6-6 and J is TRBJ2-7; possible D gene TRBD1, 6 bases. The CDR3 runs 14 residues. V lost 0 bases and J lost 5, with 11 bases in between. The germline gives CDR1 MNHNY, CDR2 SVGAGI (reference sequence). Written as DNA, the CDR3 is TGTGCCAGCAGTTACTCGCCAGGGGAAAACGAGCAGTACTTC. It encodes CASSYSPGENEQYF.

This sequence joins TRBV9 and TRBJ1-2, with 9 nucleotides matching TRBD1. The CDR3 length is 16 residues. Germline lookup yields CDR1 SGDLS and CDR2 YYNGEE. The J segment lost 4 bases and the V segment lost 3 bases, leaving 10 bases of the junction unmatched. CDR3 sequence: CASSAGRDRVGYGYTF. The DNA for the CDR3 is TGTGCCAGCAGCGCAGGCCGGGACAGGGTTGGCTATGGCTACACCTTC.

The CDR3 protein is CASSLLDRWANYEQYF. CDR3 coding DNA: TGTGCCAGCAGCCTTTTAGATCGCTGGGCAAACTACGAGCAGTACTTC. V and J are TRBV5-6 and TRBJ2-7; D call uncertain. Germline loops: CDR1 SGHDT, CDR2 YYEEEE. The CDR3 length is 16 residues. With 4 bases removed from V and 3 bases from J, the gap between germline ends came to 20 bases.

This clone occurred a few times. The rearrangement links TRBV4-1 to TRBJ1-1; D not certain. V was clipped by 3 bases and J by 4 bases, with 12 bases between them. Germline CDR1 MGHRA, CDR2 YSYEKL. CDR3 length: 14 residues. The DNA for the CDR3 is TGCGCCAGCAGCCACCGACGGGTTGGCACTGAAGCTTTCTTT. This translates into CASSHRRVGTEAFF.

A few counts support this clone. The rearrangement joins TRBV19 to TRBJ2-7, with 9 bases aligning to TRBD1. The V and J ends lost 5 bases and 4 bases, in that order; junction bases with no gene match: 9. From germline, CDR1 is LNHDA and CDR2 SQIVND (reference sequence). CDR3 length equals 15 residues. CDR3 sequence (DNA): TGTGCCAGTAGTTTGGACAGGGGAAAATCTTACGAGCAGTACTTC. The encoded protein is CASSLDRGKSYEQYF.

This clone was seen a few times. The sample holds other DNA sequences that translate to the same CDR3. The V gene is TRBV5-1, the J gene TRBJ1-3; 11 positions agree with TRBD1. V lost 0 bases to trimming and J lost 4 bases; unmatched junction nucleotides: 3. CDR3 length: 16 amino acids. The germline gives CDR1 SGHRS, CDR2 YFSETQ. This chain's CDR3 is CASSLGTGGQGNTIYF. CDR3 nucleotides: TGCGCCAGCAGCTTGGGGACAGGGGGCCAAGGAAACACCATATATTTT.

The chain carries TRBV5-4 and TRBJ1-2; weak D call: TRBD1 (6 bases). Trimming stripped 4 bases from V and 3 bases from J, with 13 bases between. This CDR3 contains 14 residues. Germline V lookup: CDR1 SGHNT, CDR2 YYREEE (reference sequence). The CDR3 reads CASSPPGGDYGYTF. The CDR3 DNA reads as TGTGCCAGCAGCCCGCCGGGGGGCGACTATGGCTACACCTTC.

The sample holds a few counts of this clone. Other DNA sequences in the same sample also yield this CDR3. The CDR3 loop is CASSLGRTGGFGNTEAFF. DNA for the CDR3: TGTGCCAGCAGCCTTGGCAGGACAGGGGGCTTCGGGAACACTGAAGCTTTCTTT. The V gene is TRBV7-9, the J gene TRBJ1-1, with 11 nucleotides matching TRBD1. V shed 5 bases, J shed 1 base, and the junction held 12 bases outside the gene matches. The germline V gene has CDR1 SEHNR and CDR2 FQNEAQ (reference sequence). The CDR3 length is 18 residues.

This clone was observed a handful of times. The chain joins TRBV20-1 to TRBJ2-1; D gene ambiguous. V lost 3 bases and J 8 bases, leaving 8 bases between the germline ends. The germline V gene encodes CDR1 DFQATT and CDR2 SNEGSKA (reference sequence). This CDR3 has 11 residues. This CDR3 reads CSASYIDEQFF. The CDR3 nucleotides are TGCAGTGCTAGCTATATCGATGAGCAGTTCTTC.

The chain has TRBV5-1 and TRBJ2-7; D might be TRBD1 (6 bases). The V end was cut by 3 bases, the J end by 6 bases, with 13 bases between. The CDR3 length is 13 residues. The germline V gene has CDR1 SGHRS and CDR2 YFSETQ. CDR3 protein: CASSSLDRPEQYF. CDR3 DNA sequence: TGCGCCAGCAGCTCCCTCGACAGGCCCGAGCAGTACTTC. Combining the CDR3 with reference TRBV5-1 and TRBJ2-7 gives the whole variable domain KAGVTQTPRYLIKTRGQQVTLSCSPISGHRSVSWYQQTPGQGLQFLFEYFSETQRNKGNFPGRFSGRQFSNSRSEMNVSTLELGDSALYLCASSSLDRPEQYFGPGTRLTVT.

There are a few counts of this clone. The V call is TRBV7-9, the J call TRBJ1-2; D unresolved. V lost 6 bases and J lost 4, with 15 bases in between. Germline assignment: CDR1 SEHNR and CDR2 FQNEAQ (reference sequence). CDR3 length equals 14 residues. As DNA, the CDR3 is TGTGCCAGCAGTCTAGTCGGCGTAGCCTATGGCTACACCTTC. This sequence encodes CASSLVGVAYGYTF.

V gene TRBV7-9 combines with J gene TRBJ1-1; 10 bases agree with TRBD1. Germline-derived CDR1 and CDR2 are SEHNR and FQNEAQ (reference sequence). V dropped 10 bases and J dropped 3; count of bases not matched to a gene: 5. CDR3 length: 13 amino acids. The CDR3 DNA reads as TGTGCCACCTGGGACAGGGGCCACACTGAAGCTTTCTTT. Its protein is CATWDRGHTEAFF.

This clone was detected a few times. The chain combines TRBV7-9 with TRBJ1-4; 7 nucleotides align to TRBD1. V was pared by 4 bases and J by 0 bases, with 5 bases of the junction left unmatched. CDR3 length equals 16 residues. From germline, CDR1 is SEHNR and CDR2 FQNEAQ (reference sequence). The CDR3 loop is CASSSMGTATNEKLFF. The CDR3 coding sequence is TGTGCCAGCAGCTCTATGGGGACAGCAACTAATGAAAAACTGTTTTTT.

By share, this clone ranks as medium-sized. The J gene is TRBJ2-4, the V gene TRBV19; 9 bases are a match to TRBD2. From germline, CDR1 is LNHDA and CDR2 SQIVND (reference sequence). CDR3 length equals 14 residues. Trimming at V came to 6 bases and at J to 0 bases, leaving 0 bases not matched to a gene. CDR3: CASRLAGAKNIQYF. CDR3 nucleotide sequence: TGTGCCAGTAGACTAGCGGGAGCCAAAAACATTCAGTACTTC.

This clone was detected a few times. The rearrangement links TRBV10-3 to TRBJ1-5, with D possibly TRBD1 on 5 matching bases. This CDR3 is built from 14 residues. V lost 3 bases and J lost 2, with 8 bases in between. Germline CDR1 ENHRY, CDR2 SYGVKD. The CDR3: CAISETGGNQPQHF. The CDR3 nucleotides read TGTGCCATCAGTGAAACAGGAGGCAATCAGCCCCAGCATTTT.

This sequence joins TRBV5-1 and TRBJ1-2; 9 nucleotides match TRBD1. The CDR3 extends over 16 amino acids. Germline lookup yields CDR1 SGHRS and CDR2 YFSETQ. After removal of 0 bases from V and 4 bases from J, the junction contained 7 bases not matched to a gene. CDR3 bases: TGCGCCAGCAGCTTGGGTTTGGACAGGGGTGGCTATGGCTACACCTTC. This gives the protein CASSLGLDRGGYGYTF.

The chain recombines TRBV5-1 with TRBJ2-5; TRBD2 matches at 12 bases. V dropped 5 bases and J dropped 5; count of bases not matched to a gene: 4. The germline gives CDR1 SGHRS, CDR2 YFSETQ. This CDR3 spans 14 amino acids. The CDR3 nucleotides are TGCGCCAGCAGTAGACTAGCGGGAGATGAGACCCAGTACTTC. This sequence encodes CASSRLAGDETQYF.

The chain employs TRBV27 and TRBJ1-1, with D perhaps TRBD1 (5 bases). Germline assignment: CDR1 MNHEY and CDR2 SMNVEV (reference sequence). The length of the CDR3 is 11 residues. Trimming removed 8 bases from V and 11 bases from J, with 15 bases in between. As DNA, the CDR3 is TGTGCCAGCCCCACTGGCCCAGGGGCTTTCTTT. Encoded protein: CASPTGPGAFF.

The V gene is TRBV9, the J gene TRBJ2-7; 7 bases map to TRBD1. Germline-derived CDR1 and CDR2 are SGDLS and YYNGEE. This CDR3 spans 14 amino acids. The V segment lost 3 bases and the J segment 7 bases; nucleotides outside the gene matches: 10. CDR3 nucleotide sequence: TGTGCCAGCAGCGCCCGGGACAGCCCTCGGGAGCAGTACTTC. Protein: CASSARDSPREQYF. The variable domain in full, with the rest retrieved from reference TRBV9 and TRBJ2-7, is DSGVTQTPKHLITATGQRVTLRCSPRSGDLSVYWYQQSLDQGLQFLIQYYNGEERAKGNILERFSAQQFPDLHSELNLSSLELGDSALYFCASSARDSPREQYFGPGTRLTVT.